The 15 T cell receptor beta chains below come from one sample, sequenced in a study of tumor and adjacent non-tumor tissue in lung cancer. Three rounds of nested PCR, following a modified ARM-PCR protocol, produced the TCRbeta library. TCRdb analysed the multiplex PCR reads with MiXCR anew, one entry per CDR3 protein. This sample has about 200,000 distinct CDR3 sequences, with about 71% found just once. This sample's RNA came from whole unsorted tissue. Specimen: lung tumor tissue. Receptors were obtained from a man aged 55-75 years with non-small cell lung cancer.

This rearrangement joins TRBV27 to TRBJ2-1; 7 nucleotides match TRBD2. Looked up from germline, CDR1 is MNHEY and CDR2 is SMNVEV (reference sequence). CDR3 length: 11 residues. V gave up 6 bases and J gave up 8 bases; unmatched junction bases: 1. CDR3 DNA sequence: TGTGCCAGCAGACGGGAGGATGAGCAGTTCTTC. Its protein is CASRREDEQFF.

As to this clonotype: This may arise from a read error, as a much more abundant clone is one base away. This chain links TRBV11-2 with TRBJ2-7; D unclear. Trimming cost V 4 bases and J 2 bases, with 18 bases left between them. CDR1 SGHAT and CDR2 FQNNGV come from the germline V gene. The CDR3 contains 16 residues. The CDR3 sequence: CASSSANTFTPYEQYF. As DNA, the CDR3 is TGTGCCAGCAGCTCAGCAAACACCTTTACACCCTACGAGCAGTACTTC.

To note about this clonotype: At one of its ends the junction is not consistent with the germline gene, which may arise from a read error. V usage is TRBV11-1 and J usage is TRBJ2-7; the match to TRBD1 covers 7 bases. The CDR3 has 12 residues. Looked up from germline, CDR1 is SGHAT and CDR2 is FQDESV (reference sequence). The DNA of the CDR3 is TGTGCCTGCAGGGGGTACAAGGACGAGCAGTACTTC. It specifies CACRGYKDEQYF.

This clonotype turned up a few times. The gene calls are TRBV12-3 or TRBV12-4 and TRBJ2-7; 10 bases align to TRBD1. Losses at the gene ends were 5 bases for V and 3 bases for J; bases not matched to a gene: 4. The length of the CDR3 is 14 residues. In nucleotides, the CDR3 is TGTGCCAGCAGTCTCCGGGACAGGGGCTACGAGCAGTACTTC. Protein product: CASSLRDRGYEQYF.

The genes are TRBV2 and TRBJ1-5, with D unclear. Per germline, CDR1 SNHLY and CDR2 FYNNEI. The CDR3 extends over 14 amino acids. The germline V and J ends were trimmed by 8 bases and 5 bases, with 16 bases remaining between them. The CDR3 sequence: CASRKGYGDQPQHF. Here the CDR3 DNA reads TGTGCCAGCCGGAAAGGGTATGGCGATCAGCCCCAGCATTTT.

This chain uses TRBV6-5 with TRBJ2-1; D ambiguous. CDR1 and CDR2 (germline): MNHEY, SVGAGI. V gave up 2 bases and J gave up 6 bases, with 17 bases separating them. The CDR3 spans 16 residues. The CDR3 loop reads CASSYRGHEAGNEQFF. For the CDR3, the DNA is TGTGCCAGCAGTTACCGTGGTCACGAGGCCGGCAATGAGCAGTTCTTC.

Regarding this clonotype: A much larger clone lies one base from this, so it may be a read error. J is TRBJ1-2 and V is TRBV6-5; 7 bases map to TRBD1. Germline lookup yields CDR1 MNHEY and CDR2 SVGAGI. The CDR3 totals 14 residues. Trimming cost V 6 bases and J 0 bases; bases outside gene matches: 4. The chain's CDR3 is CASSRDSTNYGYTF. The CDR3 nucleotides are TGTGCCAGCAGCCGGGACAGCACTAACTATGGCTACACCTTC.

The chain combines TRBV10-3 with TRBJ2-5; D may be TRBD1 or TRBD2 (5 bases each). Germline V gene lookup returns CDR1 ENHRY and CDR2 SYGVKD. V was shortened by 10 bases and J by 7 bases, with 25 bases between the two germline ends. CDR3 length: 15 residues. CDR3 amino acids: CATSPGLQCVGTQYF. The CDR3 nucleotides are TGTGCCACCTCTCCGGGGCTGCAGTGTGTAGGGACCCAGTACTTC.

The chain has TRBV11-3 and TRBJ1-1; 7 bases are shared with TRBD1. Germline CDR1 and CDR2: SGHNT and YENEEA. V dropped 3 bases and J dropped 6; count of bases not matched to a gene: 7. The CDR3 contains 14 residues. The chain's CDR3 is CASSLQGGYAEAFF. The DNA of the CDR3 is TGTGCCAGCAGCTTGCAGGGGGGATACGCTGAAGCTTTCTTT. The whole variable domain, remainder taken from reference TRBV11-3 and TRBJ1-1, is EAGVVQSPRYKIIEKKQPVAFWCNPISGHNTLYWYLQNLGQGPELLIRYENEEAVDDSQLPKDRFSAERLKGVDSTLKIQPAELGDSAVYLCASSLQGGYAEAFFGQGTRLTVV.

A note on this clonotype: Mismatch with germline at one junction end may stem from a read error. In DNA, the CDR3 is TGTAGTGATCAGAGGGATAGGAGCGAGCAGTACTTC. Amino acids: CSDQRDRSEQYF. The chain carries TRBV20-1 and TRBJ2-7; D might be TRBD2 (5 bases). Germline V gene sequence: CDR1 DFQATT, CDR2 SNEGSKA (reference sequence). The CDR3 contains 12 residues.

This clonotype was seen many times. V usage is TRBV20-1 and J usage is TRBJ2-3; the D is unclear. Trimming shortened V by 5 bases and J by 1 base, and 7 bases separated the two germline ends. The CDR3 covers 12 residues. CDR1 is DFQATT, CDR2 SNEGSKA, per germline (reference sequence). CDR3 nucleotide sequence: TGCAGTGCTCTAACAGGCACAGATACGCAGTATTTT. Its translation is CSALTGTDTQYF.

As to this clonotype: A much larger clonotype is one base distant, so this may be a read error. The chain recombines TRBV6-1 with TRBJ2-5, with D maybe TRBD1 (6 bases). Germline V gives CDR1 MNHNS, CDR2 SASEGT. This CDR3 spans 17 amino acids. Here the CDR3 reads CANSKHRQASYVISQYF. The CDR3 DNA follows: TGTGCCAACAGTAAACACCGACAGGCCTCTTATGTTATATCCCAGTACTTC.

As to this clonotype: The junction shows a germline mismatch at one end, possibly a read error. The chain recombines TRBV6-1 with TRBJ1-6; 7 positions match TRBD1. Germline V gene sequence: CDR1 MNHNS, CDR2 SASEGT. This CDR3 spans 15 amino acids. In DNA, the CDR3 is TGTGCCAGCAGTGATATGGGGACAGTAAATTCACCCGTCCACTTT. Translating it yields CASSDMGTVNSPVHF.

With respect to this clonotype: Likely a read error: the CDR3 ends without its conserved phenylalanine or tryptophan. The gene calls are TRBV6-2 or TRBV6-3 and TRBJ2-3; D gene ambiguous. The germline V and J ends were trimmed by 11 bases and 4 bases, with 19 bases remaining between them. Germline V gene sequence: CDR1 MNHEY, CDR2 SVGEGT. The CDR3 runs to 14 residues. Written as DNA, the CDR3 is TGTGCCGGCCAGACTCACCTTTTCCCAGATACGCAGTATTAT. Its translation: CAGQTHLFPDTQYY.

Concerning this clonotype: This may stem from a read error, because a much larger clone lies one nucleotide away. The gene calls are TRBV29-1 and TRBJ2-3; D gene uncertain. The germline V gene encodes CDR1 SQVTM and CDR2 ANQGSEA. The CDR3 extends over 10 amino acids. The CDR3 DNA sequence: TGCAGCGCTCGGTCAGATACGCACTATTTT. Its translation is CSARSDTHYF.